Listed below are T cell receptor beta chains from one sample, sequenced in a study of T cells in Graves' hyperthyroidism and ophthalmopathy. TCRdb independently ran MiXCR on the multiplex PCR reads; one entry per CDR3 protein. Of 300,000 to 450,000 distinct CDR3 sequences listed, 15% to 20% are singletons. Sequenced sample: blood. The receptors here all came from a woman between 40 and 50 years old with Graves' ophthalmopathy. The CDR3 runs from the conserved cysteine through the conserved F or W. Fields, in order: D gene, clone size, V gene, J gene, CDR3 DNA, CDR3 protein. A D gene is named only where the DNA matches it firmly. Expanded clones get a size class; other rows say once, few or many, or leave the size out.

NA	few	TRBV2	TRBJ2-7	TGTGCCAGCAGTCGAACTAGCAACGAGCAGTACTTC	CASSRTSNEQYF
TRBD1	many	TRBV12-3/TRBV12-4	TRBJ1-5	TGTGCCAGCAGTTCGACGACAGGGAGGGGGTTAGCCCAGCATTTT	CASSSTTGRGLAQHF
NA	NA	TRBV3-1	TRBJ2-7	TGTGCCAGCAGCCCTTACAACGGGATTTACGAGCAGTACTTC	CASSPYNGIYEQYF
NA	many	TRBV28	TRBJ2-7	TGTGCCAGCAGTTTGGGAACGCAGGGGGGATTTTACGAGCAGTACTTC	CASSLGTQGGFYEQYF
TRBD1	many	TRBV12-3/TRBV12-4	TRBJ1-2	TGTGCCAGCAGTCCGACAGGGGCGCGGGGCTACACCTTC	CASSPTGARGYTF
NA	many	TRBV9	TRBJ2-2	TGTGCCAGCAGCGTAGAGGTGGGGCGGAACACCGGGGAGCTGTTTTTT	CASSVEVGRNTGELFF
NA	many	TRBV12-3/TRBV12-4	TRBJ2-7	TGTGCCAGCAGTTTGAGAGGGTATGGCGAGCAGTACTTC	CASSLRGYGEQYF
TRBD2	many	TRBV5-1	TRBJ2-7	TGCGCCAGCAGCGGTAGCGGGCACTACGAGCAGTACTTC	CASSGSGHYEQYF
NA	many	TRBV6-2/TRBV6-3	TRBJ1-1	TGTGCCAGCAGTCAAACCGGGACACCTGAAGCTTTCTTT	CASSQTGTPEAFF
TRBD2	many	TRBV2	TRBJ2-2	TGTGCCAGCAGGCCTAGCGGGAACACCGGGGAGCTGTTTTTT	CASRPSGNTGELFF
NA	many	TRBV2	TRBJ2-7	TGTGCCAGCAGTGGGGCCATTGGGGCCTACGAGCAGTACTTC	CASSGAIGAYEQYF
TRBD1	NA	TRBV5-1	TRBJ1-1	TGCGCCAGCAGTGACGCAGGGGGCACTGAAGCTTTCTTT	CASSDAGGTEAFF
NA	many	TRBV6-6	TRBJ2-5	TGTGCCAGCAGTTACGGAGGGACCCAGTACTTC	CASSYGGTQYF
NA	NA	TRBV7-2	TRBJ1-2	TGTGCCAGCAGCTTAGCCACCAGATATAACTATGGCTACACCTTC	CASSLATRYNYGYTF
NA	many	TRBV20-1	TRBJ1-6	TGCAGTGCCTCGACACCTAATTCACCCCTCCACTTT	CSASTPNSPLHF
NA	NA	TRBV10-3	TRBJ2-5	TGTGCCATCAAATCCCCCAGGGCCGGGGAGACCCAGTACTTC	CAIKSPRAGETQYF
NA	many	TRBV11-2	TRBJ2-5	TGTGCCAGCAGCTTAGTACCCGGGCTTCAAGAGACCCAGTACTTC	CASSLVPGLQETQYF
NA	many	TRBV29-1	TRBJ1-1	TGCAGCGCCCTAGACTCCCCGGGACCCACTGAAGCTTTCTTT	CSALDSPGPTEAFF
TRBD1	NA	TRBV20-1	TRBJ2-7	TGCAGTGCCGTCGCAAGGGGACAGGGGTTCTACGAGCAGTACTTC	CSAVARGQGFYEQYF
NA	many	TRBV28	TRBJ2-7	TGTGCCAGCAGTTTGCCCAGGGGCCACGAGCAGTACTTC	CASSLPRGHEQYF
NA	many	TRBV15	TRBJ2-5	TGTGCCACCAGCAGAGAGAACCCACTAGACGGGAGATTAACCCAGTACTTC	CATSRENPLDGRLTQYF
TRBD1	many	TRBV7-9	TRBJ2-7	TGTGCCAGCAGCTTTAAGCTGAGGGGGCGTAGCTCCTACGAGCAGTACTTC	CASSFKLRGRSSYEQYF
TRBD1	NA	TRBV13	TRBJ1-2	TGTGCCAGCAGTGACAGGGGCTTAGATGGCTACACCTTC	CASSDRGLDGYTF
NA	many	TRBV7-6	TRBJ2-2	TGTGCCAGCAGCCTGTGGGGGAATGGCGGGGAGCTGTTTTTT	CASSLWGNGGELFF
NA	many	TRBV29-1	TRBJ1-1	TGCAGCGTTGAAGAGAAGAAGGGTGTGACTGAAGCTTTCTTT	CSVEEKKGVTEAFF
TRBD2	NA	TRBV20-1	TRBJ2-7	TGCAGTGCTCCTATAGCGGGAGAGGGCTACGAGCAGTACTTC	CSAPIAGEGYEQYF
NA	many	TRBV12-3/TRBV12-4	TRBJ1-6	TGTGCCAGCAGTTACGGGGACTTAAGCTATAATTCACCCCTCCACTTT	CASSYGDLSYNSPLHF
NA	many	TRBV6-5	TRBJ1-2	TGTGCCAGCAGCACCATAGGTGGCGGCTACACCTTC	CASSTIGGGYTF
NA	many	TRBV20-1	TRBJ1-1	TGCAGTGCTACAGAAATCAACACTGAAGCTTTCTTT	CSATEINTEAFF
NA	many	TRBV12-3/TRBV12-4	TRBJ1-5	TGTGCCAGCAGTTTGGGGGGAGGAAGCAATCAGCCCCAGCATTTT	CASSLGGGSNQPQHF
TRBD2	many	TRBV3-1	TRBJ2-7	TGTGCCAGCAGCGGGACTAGCGCGCTGTACGAGCAGTACTTC	CASSGTSALYEQYF
TRBD2	many	TRBV19	TRBJ2-7	TGTGCCAGTAGTCTCAGGCGGGGGTACGAGCAGTACTTC	CASSLRRGYEQYF
TRBD2	few	TRBV11-2	TRBJ2-7	TGTGCCAGCAGCTTAGTACTGGGACTAGGCGAGCAGTACTTC	CASSLVLGLGEQYF
NA	many	TRBV20-1	TRBJ1-2	TGCAGTGCTAGGAACAGGGTCTATGGCTACACCTTC	CSARNRVYGYTF
TRBD2	once	TRBV30	TRBJ2-5	TGTGCCTGGAGTGGGAGCGGGAGGTGGGAGACCCAGTACTTC	CAWSGSGRWETQYF
TRBD2	many	TRBV29-1	TRBJ2-2	TGCAGCGTGGAAGCGGGAAACACCGGGGAGCTGTTTTTT	CSVEAGNTGELFF
TRBD2	NA	TRBV11-1	TRBJ2-5	TGTGCCAGCAGCTTTATAGCGGGGGGAGAGACCCAGTACTTC	CASSFIAGGETQYF
NA	many	TRBV20-1	TRBJ2-7	TGCAGTGCTAGAGTGGGGACCTACGAGCAGTACTTC	CSARVGTYEQYF
NA	many	TRBV20-1	TRBJ1-5	TGCAGTGCTAGTAATAGGATTGGGGATCAGCCCCAGCATTTT	CSASNRIGDQPQHF
TRBD2	NA	TRBV28	TRBJ2-2	TGTGCCAGCAGTTCGGCCGATGTTTGGCGGGAGAGGATCACCGGGGAGCTGTTTTTT	CASSSADVWRERITGELFF
TRBD2	many	TRBV7-9	TRBJ2-7	TGTGCCAGCGGCAAGGCTAGCGGAGAGCAGTACTTC	CASGKASGEQYF
NA	NA	TRBV20-1	TRBJ2-5	TGCAGTGCTAGAGCCCGGACGGACCAAGAGACCCAGTACTTC	CSARARTDQETQYF
NA	many	TRBV7-9	TRBJ2-7	TGTGCCAGCAGCTTAGGGGCTAGCGCGTACGAGCAGTACTTC	CASSLGASAYEQYF
NA	many	TRBV30	TRBJ2-2	TGTGCCTGGAGTGTACAGCCATGGGGTTCCGGGGAGCTGTTTTTT	CAWSVQPWGSGELFF
TRBD1	many	TRBV25-1	TRBJ2-2	TGTGCCAGCAGTGACCCCCTACAGGGGGCGGACACCGGGGAGCTGTTTTTT	CASSDPLQGADTGELFF
TRBD1	many	TRBV6-5	TRBJ2-2	TGTGCCAGCAACTTAGGGGGCGTCACCGGGGAGCTGTTTTTT	CASNLGGVTGELFF
NA	NA	TRBV9	TRBJ2-2	TGTGCCAGCAGGGCGGGAAGGGGCCCCACCGGGGAGCTGTTTTTT	CASRAGRGPTGELFF
NA	many	TRBV6-4	TRBJ2-1	TGTGCCAGCAGTGCTGGGACTCGCTCCTACAATGAGCAGTTCTTC	CASSAGTRSYNEQFF